The 18 T cell receptor beta chains in this list originate from one sample, sequenced in a study of T cell responses to AZD1222 COVID-19 vaccine. Profiling relied on immunoSEQ multiplex PCR, and the TCRdb table lists in-frame clones only, not all of them. Of 100,000 to 150,000 clones listed, roughly 89% are singletons. This specimen consisted of peripheral blood, obtained on day 0 of MenACWY control vaccination. The receptors were gathered from an adult in good health.

This chain connects TRBV7-2 to TRBJ2-1; 8 nucleotides align to TRBD2. This CDR3 has 17 amino acids. CDR1 SGHTA and CDR2 FQGNSA come from the germline V gene. After removal of 6 bases from V and 4 bases from J, the junction contained 14 bases not matched to a gene. The CDR3 reads CASSPYIGTSGYNEQFF. CDR3 DNA sequence: TGTGCCAGCAGTCCTTACATCGGGACTAGTGGGTACAATGAGCAGTTCTTC.

This clone was seen just once. This chain links TRBV7-9 with TRBJ2-3, with unresolved D. V lost 11 bases and J 8 bases, leaving 14 bases between the germline ends. The CDR3 length is 11 residues. The germline gives CDR1 SEHNR, CDR2 FQNEAQ (reference sequence). The CDR3 loop reads CASRGRGTQYF. CDR3 coding DNA: TGTGCCTCAAGAGGACGCGGTACGCAGTATTTT.

This chain links TRBV5-6 with TRBJ1-1; no definite D call. Germline assignment: CDR1 SGHDT and CDR2 YYEEEE. V gave up 2 bases and J gave up 1 base, with 12 bases separating them. The CDR3 covers 15 residues. CDR3 protein: CASSFLARQNTEAFF. DNA of the CDR3: TGTGCCAGCAGCTTTTTGGCCAGGCAGAACACTGAAGCTTTCTTT. The complete variable domain, with remaining parts taken from reference TRBV5-6 and TRBJ1-1, reads DAGVTQSPTHLIKTRGQQVTLRCSPKSGHDTVSWYQQALGQGPQFIFQYYEEEERQRGNFPDRFSGHQFPNYSSELNVNALLLGDSALYLCASSFLARQNTEAFFGQGTRLTVV.

The CDR3 is CASSPVTEAFF. CDR3 in DNA: TGTGCCAGCAGCCCCGTGACTGAAGCTTTCTTT. The chain employs TRBV11-2 and TRBJ1-1; no clear D. Germline V CDR1 and CDR2: SGHAT, FQNNGV. V lost 5 bases and J lost 5, with 6 bases in between. The CDR3 totals 11 residues.

This clone was found once. The chain has TRBV6-5 and TRBJ2-3, with 8 positions matching TRBD2. The CDR3 is made up of 14 amino acids. V lost 6 bases to trimming and J lost 4 bases; unmatched junction nucleotides: 6. Germline loops: CDR1 MNHEY, CDR2 SVGAGI. The CDR3 is CASRAGGSPDTQYF. In DNA form, the CDR3 reads TGTGCCAGCAGGGCGGGAGGCTCCCCAGATACGCAGTATTTT.

This chain links TRBV25-1 with TRBJ2-5; tentative D call: TRBD1 (6 bases). The V gene lost 5 bases and the J gene lost 6 bases, with 16 bases spanning the gap. The germline V gene encodes CDR1 MGHDK and CDR2 SYGVNS. The CDR3 is 14 residues long. This CDR3 reads CASSNRDIGKTQYF. For the CDR3, the DNA is TGTGCCAGCAGTAACCGGGACATAGGCAAGACCCAGTACTTC.

This chain joins TRBV10-3 and TRBJ2-5, with D unresolved. Germline V gene lookup returns CDR1 ENHRY and CDR2 SYGVKD. The ends were cut back, 3 bases at V and 5 bases at J, with 4 bases in the middle. The CDR3 is 11 residues long. The CDR3 bases are TGTGCCATCAGTGAATGGGAGACCCAGTACTTC. As protein: CAISEWETQYF.

The chain has TRBV19 and TRBJ2-2; TRBD2 matches at 8 bases. There are 15 residues in the CDR3. Germline V lookup: CDR1 LNHDA, CDR2 SQIVND (reference sequence). J was trimmed by 1 base and V by 4 bases; bases with no gene match: 2. CDR3 nucleotide sequence: TGTGCCAGTAGTACCGGGACTAGGAACACCGGGGAGCTGTTTTTT. This translates into CASSTGTRNTGELFF. Supplemented by reference TRBV19 and TRBJ2-2, the full variable domain reads DGGITQSPKYLFRKEGQNVTLSCEQNLNHDAMYWYRQDPGQGLRLIYYSQIVNDFQKGDIAEGYSVSREKKESFPLTVTSAQKNPTAFYLCASSTGTRNTGELFFGEGSRLTVL.

As for this clone: Other DNA variants within this sample encode the same CDR3. The chain recombines TRBV9 with TRBJ1-2; tentatively, D is TRBD1 (5 bases). Germline CDR1 reads SGDLS; CDR2 reads YYNGEE. The CDR3 runs to 13 residues. V was shortened by 4 bases and J by 5 bases, with 12 bases between the two germline ends. The CDR3 DNA sequence: TGTGCCAGCAGCACCGGGACGGCTTATGGCTACACCTTC. Translated, it gives CASSTGTAYGYTF.

This chain links TRBV10-1 with TRBJ1-5, with D possibly being TRBD1 (5 bases). V lost 10 bases to trimming and J lost 3 bases, with 16 bases between them. From germline, CDR1 is WNHNN and CDR2 SYGVQD (reference sequence). The CDR3 sequence is 14 residues long. For the CDR3, the DNA is TGCGCCAACAAACAGGAGACTTACAATCAGCCCCAGCATTTT. It translates to CANKQETYNQPQHF.

The chain has TRBV10-3 and TRBJ2-5, with 7 bases matching TRBD1. The CDR3 has 14 amino acids. Germline V CDR1 and CDR2: ENHRY, SYGVKD. The J segment lost 2 bases and the V segment lost 2 bases, leaving 2 bases of the junction unmatched. In nucleotides, the CDR3 is TGTGCCATCAGTGAGCGGACAGGTCAAGAGACCCAGTACTTC. Amino acid sequence: CAISERTGQETQYF.

This chain links TRBV7-6 with TRBJ2-3; 11 positions agree with TRBD2. The CDR3 extends over 14 amino acids. The ends lost 4 bases at V and 8 bases at J; junction bases unmatched: 5. Germline assignment: CDR1 SGHVS and CDR2 FNYEAQ. CDR3 loop: CASSYSGRAFTQYF. The CDR3 bases are TGTGCCAGCAGCTATAGCGGGAGGGCCTTTACGCAGTATTTT.

The V call is TRBV30, the J call TRBJ2-5; no definite D call. Trimming took 1 base from V and 5 from J, leaving 14 bases between them. Germline V gene data show CDR1 as GTSNPN and CDR2 as SVGIG (reference sequence). This CDR3 is 14 amino acids long. CDR3 loop: CAWSATLGRETQYF. The CDR3 DNA sequence: TGTGCCTGGAGTGCCACGCTAGGGCGTGAGACCCAGTACTTC. The full variable domain, with the rest looked up from reference TRBV30 and TRBJ2-5, is SQTIHQWPATLVQPVGSPLSLECTVEGTSNPNLYWYRQAAGRGLQLLFYSVGIGQISSEVPQNLSASRPQDRQFILSSKKLLLSDSGFYLCAWSATLGRETQYFGPGTRLLVL.

The rearrangement uses TRBV10-2 and TRBJ1-1; possible D gene TRBD1, 5 bases. V shed 2 bases and J shed 4 bases, with 8 bases lying between them. Germline lookup yields CDR1 WSHSY and CDR2 SAAADI. The CDR3 is 13 residues long. DNA for the CDR3: TGCGCCAGCAGTGAGGGGGCGCCCACTGAAGCTTTCTTT. Translation: CASSEGAPTEAFF.

The chain uses TRBV4-1 and TRBJ1-5; D remains unclear. This CDR3 has 17 amino acids. The germline V and J ends were trimmed by 1 base and 5 bases, with 18 bases remaining between them. Germline V gene lookup returns CDR1 MGHRA and CDR2 YSYEKL. This CDR3 reads CASSQGMVQRGDQPQHF. In DNA, the CDR3 is TGCGCCAGCAGCCAAGGGATGGTCCAGAGAGGCGATCAGCCCCAGCATTTT.

This clone was detected only a few times. The chain's CDR3 is CASSGTPTAGSTDTQYF. Here the CDR3 DNA reads TGTGCCAGCAGCGGAACCCCAACAGCGGGAAGCACAGATACGCAGTATTTT. The V gene is TRBV9, the J gene TRBJ2-3; 7 bases map to TRBD2. CDR1 and CDR2 from the germline V gene are SGDLS and YYNGEE. This CDR3 has 17 residues. Trimming at V came to 3 bases and at J to 0 bases, leaving 10 bases not matched to a gene.

V gene TRBV29-1 combines with J gene TRBJ2-7; a weak D match, TRBD1 (5 bases). Trimming left V 4 bases short and J 0 bases short, with 13 bases between. The germline gives CDR1 SQVTM, CDR2 ANQGSEA. This CDR3 has 14 residues. The CDR3 DNA sequence: TGCAGCGTTGTAAGCCAGGGCGACTCCTACGAGCAGTACTTC. Protein product: CSVVSQGDSYEQYF.

This chain joins TRBV5-4 and TRBJ2-1, with 9 bases matching TRBD2. J was trimmed by 0 bases and V by 2 bases; bases with no gene match: 15. The CDR3 extends over 20 amino acids. Germline V gene sequence: CDR1 SGHNT, CDR2 YYREEE (reference sequence). CDR3 nucleotides: TGTGCCAGCAGCTTTATTTCAGGACTAGCGTCAATCAGCTCCTACAATGAGCAGTTCTTC. This gives the protein CASSFISGLASISSYNEQFF. The full variable domain, with the rest looked up from reference TRBV5-4 and TRBJ2-1, is ETGVTQSPTHLIKTRGQQVTLRCSSQSGHNTVSWYQQALGQGPQFIFQYYREEENGRGNFPPRFSGLQFPNYSSELNVNALELDDSALYLCASSFISGLASISSYNEQFFGPGTRLTVL.